This TCR beta chain was found in a study of vaccination effects on CD4 cells after COVID-19. Study-level points and caveats: After vaccination of healthy people, only 1 of 255 vaccine-induced clones cross-reacted with common cold coronaviruses.

Viral peptide pool expansion of antigen-specific CD4+ T cells preceded sequencing in the ViraFEST assay. CD4+ T cell isolation took place after less than 13 days of culture. Each vaccine recipient was nucleocapsid antibody negative and had no prior SARS-CoV-2 infection. Each culture well received about 2 million PBMC. These cells were then cultured in IMDM with roughly 9 IU/ml IL-2 and 10 ug/ml peptides. Sequenced by immunoSEQ multiplex PCR; TCRdb stores in-frame clones only, minus some. This table holds about 41,000 clones, under 75% found once. V was clipped by 8 bases and J by 8 bases, with 7 bases between them. Germline CDR1 reads MNHEY; CDR2 reads SVGAGI. The CDR3 extends over 11 amino acids. Comment on this clone: No antigen is known for it.

The chain uses TRBV6-5 and TRBJ1-6; D is undetermined. The input for sequencing was CD4+ T cells from PBMCs cultured with HCoV-OC43 spike peptides, taken before COVID-19 vaccination. Subset here: HCoV-OC43 spike overlapping peptide pool stimulation. The receptor was derived from a human donor who received a COVID-19 vaccine. The CDR3 protein is CASPGDSPLHF. The DNA for the CDR3 is TGTGCCAGCCCGGGCGATTCACCCCTCCACTTT.